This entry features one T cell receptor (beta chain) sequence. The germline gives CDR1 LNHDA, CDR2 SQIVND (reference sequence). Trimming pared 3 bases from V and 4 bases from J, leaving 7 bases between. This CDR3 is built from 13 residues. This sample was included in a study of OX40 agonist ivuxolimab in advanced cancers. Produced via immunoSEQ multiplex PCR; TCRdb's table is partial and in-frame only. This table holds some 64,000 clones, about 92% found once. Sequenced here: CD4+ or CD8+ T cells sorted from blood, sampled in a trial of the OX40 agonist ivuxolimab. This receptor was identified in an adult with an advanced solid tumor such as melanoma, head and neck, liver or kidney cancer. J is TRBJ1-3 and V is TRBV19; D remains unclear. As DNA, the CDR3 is TGTGCCAGTAGTATTAGCAGGGGAAACACCATATATTTT. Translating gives CASSISRGNTIYF.